This T cell receptor beta chain was identified in a study of PD-1 blockade in classical Hodgkin lymphoma. The CDR3 spans 15 residues. With 4 bases removed from V and 0 bases from J, the gap between germline ends came to 13 bases. Germline V gives CDR1 KGHSH, CDR2 LQKENI. Produced via immunoSEQ multiplex PCR; TCRdb's table is partial and in-frame only. The sample has tens of thousands of clones, approximately 90% seen once. Each patient experienced a relapse that followed autologous stem cell transplantation, and brentuximab vedotin exposure varied. Starting with thawed PBMCs, CD4+ T cells were purified by magnetic negative selection.

V gene TRBV18 combines with J gene TRBJ2-7; no reliable D call. The source material was CD4+ T cells from blood, sampled at baseline. This TCR was recovered from a human donor with classical Hodgkin lymphoma. Here the CDR3 reads CASSRQASASYEQYF. The CDR3 nucleotides read TGTGCCAGCTCACGTCAGGCGAGTGCCTCCTACGAGCAGTACTTC.